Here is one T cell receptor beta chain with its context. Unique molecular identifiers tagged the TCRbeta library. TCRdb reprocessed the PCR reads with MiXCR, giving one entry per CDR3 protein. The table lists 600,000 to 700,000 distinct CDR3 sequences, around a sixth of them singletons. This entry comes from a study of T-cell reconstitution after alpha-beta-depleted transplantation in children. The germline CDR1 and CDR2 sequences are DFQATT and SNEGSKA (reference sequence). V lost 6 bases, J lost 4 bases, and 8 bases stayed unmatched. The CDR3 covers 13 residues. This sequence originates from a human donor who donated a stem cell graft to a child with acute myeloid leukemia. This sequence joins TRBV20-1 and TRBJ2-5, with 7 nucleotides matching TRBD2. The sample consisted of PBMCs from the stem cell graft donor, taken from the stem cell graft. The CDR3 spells CSAQVGEGETQYF. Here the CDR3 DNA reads TGCAGTGCCCAGGTCGGGGAGGGAGAGACCCAGTACTTC.